This T cell receptor (beta chain) was sequenced for a study of T-cell memory formation after mild COVID-19. Looking at the study overall: Most TCR clusters belonged to a single donor.

With constant-segment primers, 5'RACE yielded cDNA libraries of TCR alpha and TCR beta that carried sample barcodes and UMIs. TCRdb called the 5' RACE reads again in MiXCR, with one record for every CDR3 protein. The profile shows roughly 29,000 distinct CDR3 sequences, more than 10% of them singletons. This clonotype was counted many times. Its antigen is undetermined. Study results and limitations: Among clones peaking at day 37 in the second wave, SARS-CoV-2 specificity remained unconfirmed. Day 15 to 85 contracting clones showed balanced CD4/CD8; later expanders leaned CD4+.

Germline CDR1 SGHRS, CDR2 YFSETQ. V shed 0 bases and J 5 bases; nucleotides not matched to a gene: 2. This CDR3 has 15 residues. The sample taken for sequencing was PBMCs or a T cell subset sorted from them (not recorded which). The sequence came from an adult woman who had mild COVID-19 (a few samples of this study predate the infection). Cell type and time point are not known. This rearrangement joins TRBV5-1 to TRBJ2-2; 9 positions match TRBD2. The CDR3 spells CASSLAAGGTGELFF. The CDR3 bases are TGCGCCAGCAGCTTGGCCGCGGGAGGGACCGGGGAGCTGTTTTTT.